This T cell receptor (beta chain) was identified during a study of blood T cell repertoires in COVID-19. Libraries were prepared by immunoSEQ multiplex PCR; TCRdb keeps only in-frame clonotypes and omits some of them. Of some 190,000 clones in the sample, about 90% were seen once. CDR3 length equals 16 residues. CDR1 and CDR2 (germline): LNHDA, SQIVND (reference sequence). V lost 5 bases to trimming and J lost 4 bases, with 20 bases between them. The sequence came from a man younger than 35 with active or convalescent COVID-19. The sample comprised peripheral blood. The V gene is TRBV19, the J gene TRBJ1-2; a possible D gene is TRBD1 (5 bases). The CDR3 bases are TGTGCCAGTAGTCCCCCGGGGGGGACTCGTACCTATGGCTACACCTTC. The encoded protein is CASSPPGGTRTYGYTF.